Listed below are T cell receptor beta chains from one sample, sequenced in a study of T cells in Graves' hyperthyroidism and ophthalmopathy. TCRdb called the multiplex PCR reads again in MiXCR, with one record for every CDR3 protein. The sample consists of nearly 750,000 distinct CDR3 sequences, around a third of them appearing once. Sequences were obtained from blood. All receptors come from a woman aged 40-49 years with Graves' hyperthyroidism. The CDR3 runs from the conserved cysteine through the conserved F or W. The D gene is left open where the match is weak. Clone size is stated in some rows and not others, as once, few, many or a class when expanded.

CDR3 length	D gene	clone size	V gene	J gene	CDR3 protein	CDR3 DNA
13	TRBD1	many	TRBV24-1	TRBJ1-2	CATSDPGQGGYTF	TGTGCCACCAGTGATCCCGGACAGGGTGGCTACACCTTC
13	NA	NA	TRBV6-5	TRBJ2-7	CASSYGLFYEQYF	TGTGCCAGCAGTTACGGATTATTCTACGAGCAGTACTTC
14	NA	NA	TRBV7-2	TRBJ2-5	CASSLVKGQETQYF	TGTGCCAGCAGCTTAGTAAAGGGGCAAGAGACCCAGTACTTC
17	NA	once	TRBV2	TRBJ1-6	CASSSGDVGSYNSPLHF	TGTGCCAGCAGTTCCGGGGACGTAGGCTCCTATAATTCACCCCTCCACTTT
14	NA	few	TRBV6-6	TRBJ2-7	CASSRTPTWSEQYF	TGTGCCAGCAGTCGGACGCCAACATGGTCCGAGCAGTACTTC
15	NA	NA	TRBV15	TRBJ2-1	CATSSHSAVNNEQFF	TGTGCCACCAGCTCCCACTCGGCGGTAAACAATGAGCAGTTCTTC
16	NA	NA	TRBV7-8	TRBJ1-5	CASSQLGEWSNRPQHF	TGTGCCAGCAGCCAACTGGGGGAGTGGAGCAATCGGCCCCAGCATTTT
15	NA	NA	TRBV4-3	TRBJ1-2	CASSLNRAGNYGYTF	TGCGCCAGCAGCCTAAACCGGGCGGGTAACTATGGCTACACCTTC
13	TRBD1	many	TRBV7-2	TRBJ1-2	CASSLTGGSGYTF	TGTGCCAGCAGCTTAACAGGGGGCAGCGGCTACACCTTC
16	TRBD1	NA	TRBV19	TRBJ1-5	CASSTLQGLGNQPQHF	TGTGCCAGTAGTACCTTACAGGGGCTTGGCAATCAGCCCCAGCATTTT
13	NA	many	TRBV29-1	TRBJ1-2	CSVPMEGIYGYTF	TGCAGCGTGCCAATGGAGGGGATCTATGGCTACACCTTC
13	TRBD1	many	TRBV20-1	TRBJ1-5	CSATGTAHQPQHF	TGCAGTGCAACCGGGACAGCTCATCAGCCCCAGCATTTT
16	TRBD2	NA	TRBV20-1	TRBJ2-3	CSAKGRSGGYPDTQYF	TGCAGTGCTAAAGGTCGGAGCGGGGGCTACCCAGATACGCAGTATTTT
17	TRBD1	NA	TRBV4-3	TRBJ1-3	CASSPPRYRGTGNTIYF	TGCGCCAGCAGCCCCCCTCGGTACAGGGGAACTGGAAACACCATATATTTT
12	NA	NA	TRBV28	TRBJ1-1	CASSFGKGAAFF	TGTGCCAGCAGTTTCGGGAAAGGTGCGGCTTTCTTT
15	NA	many	TRBV20-1	TRBJ1-6	CSARPTGTYNSPLHF	TGCAGTGCTAGACCGACCGGGACGTATAATTCACCCCTCCACTTT
17	TRBD1	NA	TRBV24-1	TRBJ1-3	CATIRQGGPFSGNTIYF	TGTGCCACCATACGACAGGGTGGTCCCTTCTCTGGAAACACCATATATTTT
15	TRBD1	NA	TRBV20-1	TRBJ1-4	CSATPTGVGSEKLFF	TGCAGTGCTACCCCGACAGGGGTTGGTAGTGAAAAACTGTTTTTT
18	NA	NA	TRBV14	TRBJ1-1	CASSQDRTRGRRNTEAFF	TGTGCCAGCAGCCAAGATAGGACCAGGGGCCGCCGGAACACTGAAGCTTTCTTT
15	NA	many	TRBV13	TRBJ2-2	CASSRIVGKPGELFF	TGTGCCAGCAGCCGGATCGTGGGGAAACCCGGGGAGCTGTTTTTT
15	NA	NA	TRBV30	TRBJ2-5	CAWSRKADSSETQYF	TGTGCCTGGAGTCGAAAAGCGGACAGTTCAGAGACCCAGTACTTC
11	NA	many	TRBV11-3	TRBJ2-5	CASSFLGTQYF	TGTGCCAGCAGCTTTCTCGGGACCCAGTACTTC
16	TRBD1	many	TRBV15	TRBJ1-1	CATSRDGQGGNTEAFF	TGTGCCACCAGCAGGGATGGACAGGGAGGGAACACTGAAGCTTTCTTT
14	NA	many	TRBV20-1	TRBJ1-2	CSGLAGQDQYGYTF	TGCAGTGGGCTGGCTGGGCAGGACCAATATGGCTACACCTTC
16	TRBD1	NA	TRBV2	TRBJ2-1	CASSAPGQGDYNEQFF	TGTGCCAGCAGTGCCCCAGGACAGGGGGACTACAATGAGCAGTTCTTC
16	NA	many	TRBV7-2	TRBJ1-5	CASSLGTDRRNQPQHF	TGTGCCAGCAGCTTAGGGACCGACAGGCGCAATCAGCCCCAGCATTTT
16	NA	NA	TRBV7-9	TRBJ1-1	CASSLDLLLMNTEAFF	TGTGCCAGCAGCTTAGACCTTCTATTGATGAACACTGAAGCTTTCTTT
15	NA	NA	TRBV3-1	TRBJ1-2	CASSQTQGSHYGYTF	TGTGCCAGCAGCCAGACACAGGGTTCGCACTATGGCTACACCTTC
16	TRBD1	many	TRBV7-2	TRBJ2-2	CASSPDRDRGTGELFF	TGTGCCAGCAGCCCAGACCGGGACAGGGGAACCGGGGAGCTGTTTTTT
13	NA	many	TRBV15	TRBJ1-1	CATSRARGTEAFF	TGTGCCACCAGCCGGGCTAGGGGCACTGAAGCTTTCTTT
15	NA	many	TRBV20-1	TRBJ2-5	CSANRHGRGGETQYF	TGCAGTGCCAACAGGCACGGGAGAGGTGGAGAGACCCAGTACTTC
17	NA	many	TRBV4-3	TRBJ2-6	CASSQDEESSGANVLTF	TGCGCCAGCAGCCAAGACGAGGAGAGCTCTGGGGCCAACGTCCTGACTTTC
13	TRBD1	many	TRBV19	TRBJ2-5	CASSWQGAETQYF	TGTGCCAGTAGTTGGCAGGGGGCTGAGACCCAGTACTTC
13	TRBD1	NA	TRBV24-1	TRBJ2-7	CATMRDRNYEQYF	TGTGCCACCATGCGGGACAGGAACTACGAGCAGTACTTC
14	NA	many	TRBV4-2	TRBJ2-5	CASSSDGTGSAQYF	TGTGCCAGCAGCTCCGACGGGACGGGAAGTGCCCAGTACTTC
16	NA	NA	TRBV29-1	TRBJ1-1	CSVSQGSGAGNTEAFF	TGCAGCGTTAGCCAAGGCTCGGGCGCTGGAAACACTGAAGCTTTCTTT
12	NA	few	TRBV9	TRBJ1-1	CASSGLGREAFF	TGTGCCAGCAGCGGGTTGGGGCGTGAAGCTTTCTTT
14	NA	many	TRBV10-3	TRBJ1-2	CAISGTDSNYGYTF	TGTGCCATCAGTGGGACAGACTCTAACTATGGCTACACCTTC
12	TRBD2	NA	TRBV20-1	TRBJ2-7	CSASGGGYEQYF	TGCAGTGCTAGCGGGGGGGGATACGAGCAGTACTTC
13	NA	many	TRBV2	TRBJ2-5	CASSPQGWETQYF	TGTGCCAGCAGCCCACAGGGTTGGGAGACCCAGTACTTC
14	NA	NA	TRBV7-9	TRBJ1-4	CASRPGSQREKLFF	TGTGCCAGCCGACCGGGATCTCAGAGGGAAAAACTGTTTTTT
18	NA	NA	TRBV20-1	TRBJ2-7	CSASRIGLPVSVVYEQYF	TGCAGTGCCTCCCGTATTGGACTCCCGGTGTCGGTGGTGTACGAGCAGTACTTC
16	TRBD2	NA	TRBV20-1	TRBJ2-7	CSANRRGGGFMNEQYF	TGCAGTGCTAACCGGCGTGGCGGGGGGTTCATGAACGAGCAGTACTTC
17	NA	few	TRBV4-3	TRBJ2-2	CASSQERQRTAAGELFF	TGCGCCAGCAGCCAAGAACGGCAACGAACGGCCGCCGGGGAGCTGTTTTTT
13	NA	few	TRBV20-1	TRBJ1-2	CSARRGEDYGYTF	TGCAGTGCTAGAAGGGGGGAGGACTATGGCTACACCTTC
13	NA	NA	TRBV12-3/TRBV12-4	TRBJ1-4	CASTGQVNEKLFF	TGTGCCAGCACGGGACAAGTAAATGAAAAACTGTTTTTT
15	NA	NA	TRBV5-1	TRBJ2-2	CASSLDTSNTGELFF	TGCGCCAGCAGCTTGGACACCTCGAACACCGGGGAGCTGTTTTTT